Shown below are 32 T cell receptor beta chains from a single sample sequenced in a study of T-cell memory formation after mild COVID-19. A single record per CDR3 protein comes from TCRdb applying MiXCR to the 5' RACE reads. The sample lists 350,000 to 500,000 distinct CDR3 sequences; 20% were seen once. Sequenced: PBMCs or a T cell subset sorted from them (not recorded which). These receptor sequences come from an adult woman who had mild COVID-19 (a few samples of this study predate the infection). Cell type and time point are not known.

The CDR3 is CASSPQGYTGELFF. The CDR3 DNA reads TGTGCCAGCAGTCCACAGGGGTACACCGGGGAGCTGTTTTTT. The chain is built from TRBV12-3 or TRBV12-4 and TRBJ2-2; the match to TRBD1 covers 7 bases. This CDR3 spans 14 amino acids. The J segment lost 3 bases and the V segment lost 5 bases, leaving 3 bases of the junction unmatched.

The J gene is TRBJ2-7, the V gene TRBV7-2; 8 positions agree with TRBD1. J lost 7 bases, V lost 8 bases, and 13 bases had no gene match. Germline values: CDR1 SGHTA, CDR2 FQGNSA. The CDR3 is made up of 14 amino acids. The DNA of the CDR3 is TGTGCCAGCTCACTCGGGCGACAGGGGATGGAGCAGTACTTC. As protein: CASSLGRQGMEQYF.

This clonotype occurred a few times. This CDR3 reads CSARRRDRRLDSPLHF. For the CDR3, the DNA is TGCAGTGCTAGACGCCGGGACAGGCGGTTGGATTCACCCCTCCACTTT. The gene calls are TRBV20-1 and TRBJ1-6, with TRBD1 matching over 8 bases. Germline values: CDR1 DFQATT, CDR2 SNEGSKA (reference sequence). V lost 2 bases to trimming and J lost 8 bases; unmatched junction nucleotides: 11. The CDR3 length is 16 residues.

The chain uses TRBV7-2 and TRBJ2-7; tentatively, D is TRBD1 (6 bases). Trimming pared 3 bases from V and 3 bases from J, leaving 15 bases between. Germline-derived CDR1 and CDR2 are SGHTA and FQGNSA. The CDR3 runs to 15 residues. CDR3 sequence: CASSLQSLGGYEQYF. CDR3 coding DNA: TGTGCCAGCAGCTTGCAGTCCCTAGGGGGCTACGAGCAGTACTTC.

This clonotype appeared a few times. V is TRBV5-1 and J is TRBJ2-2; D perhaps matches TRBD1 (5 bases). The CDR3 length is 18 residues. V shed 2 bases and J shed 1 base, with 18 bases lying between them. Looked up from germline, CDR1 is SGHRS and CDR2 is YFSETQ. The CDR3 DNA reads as TGCGCCAGCAGCTTCGGGTCGGACACCCGCCTGAACACCGGGGAGCTGTTTTTT. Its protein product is CASSFGSDTRLNTGELFF.

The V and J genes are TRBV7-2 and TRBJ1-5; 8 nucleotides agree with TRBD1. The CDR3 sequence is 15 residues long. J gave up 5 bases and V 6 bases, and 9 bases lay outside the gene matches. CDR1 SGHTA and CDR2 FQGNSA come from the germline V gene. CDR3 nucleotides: TGTGCCAGCAGTTCCCGGACAGGGAGGGATCAGCCCCAGCATTTT. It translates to CASSSRTGRDQPQHF.

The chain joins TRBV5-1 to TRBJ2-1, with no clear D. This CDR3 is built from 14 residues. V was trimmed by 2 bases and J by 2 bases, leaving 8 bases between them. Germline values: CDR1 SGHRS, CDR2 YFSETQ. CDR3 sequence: CASSLLDTYNEQFF. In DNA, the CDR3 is TGCGCCAGCAGCTTATTAGACACCTACAATGAGCAGTTCTTC. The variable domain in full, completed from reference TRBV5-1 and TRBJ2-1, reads KAGVTQTPRYLIKTRGQQVTLSCSPISGHRSVSWYQQTPGQGLQFLFEYFSETQRNKGNFPGRFSGRQFSNSRSEMNVSTLELGDSALYLCASSLLDTYNEQFFGPGTRLTVL.

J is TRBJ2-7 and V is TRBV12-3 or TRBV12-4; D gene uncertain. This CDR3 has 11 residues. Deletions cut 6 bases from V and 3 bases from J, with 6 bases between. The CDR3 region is CASRNYYEQYF. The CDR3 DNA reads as TGTGCCAGCAGGAATTACTACGAGCAGTACTTC.

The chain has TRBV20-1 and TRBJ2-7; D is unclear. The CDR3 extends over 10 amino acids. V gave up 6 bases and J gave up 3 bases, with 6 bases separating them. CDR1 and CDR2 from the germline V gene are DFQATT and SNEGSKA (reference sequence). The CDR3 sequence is CSAHLYEQYF. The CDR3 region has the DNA TGCAGTGCCCACCTCTACGAGCAGTACTTC.

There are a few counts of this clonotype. CDR3 DNA: TGCGCCAGCAGCTTTGAGACCGGGACGCACAATGAGCAGTTCTTC. Translation: CASSFETGTHNEQFF. The chain uses TRBV5-1 and TRBJ2-1; D may correspond to TRBD1 or TRBD2 (5 bases each). The V end was cut by 2 bases, the J end by 5 bases, with 14 bases between. The CDR3 contains 15 residues. CDR1 and CDR2 (germline): SGHRS, YFSETQ.

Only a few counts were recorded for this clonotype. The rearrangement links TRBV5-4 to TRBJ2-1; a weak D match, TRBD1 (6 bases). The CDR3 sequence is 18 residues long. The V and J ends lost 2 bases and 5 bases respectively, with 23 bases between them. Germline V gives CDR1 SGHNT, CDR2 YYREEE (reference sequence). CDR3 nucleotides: TGTGCCAGCAGCTTTAGAGCGGATCTACTCGAGGGGGACAATGAGCAGTTCTTC. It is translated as CASSFRADLLEGDNEQFF.

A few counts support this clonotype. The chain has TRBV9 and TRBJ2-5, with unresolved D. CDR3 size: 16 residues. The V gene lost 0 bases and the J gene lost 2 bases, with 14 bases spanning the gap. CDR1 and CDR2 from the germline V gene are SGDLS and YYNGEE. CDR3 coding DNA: TGTGCCAGCAGCGTAGGTCAGCCCACTACTCAAGAGACCCAGTACTTC. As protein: CASSVGQPTTQETQYF.

The CDR3 region has the DNA TGTGCCAGCAGCTTGCTCGACAGGAACACTGAAGCTTTCTTT. Amino acid sequence: CASSLLDRNTEAFF. This chain joins TRBV5-8 and TRBJ1-1; TRBD1 might be the D (5 bases). Trimming removed 1 base from V and 1 base from J, with 8 bases in between. This CDR3 is 14 amino acids long. Per the germline V gene, CDR1 is SGHTS and CDR2 is YDEGEE. Based on the CDR3 plus reference TRBV5-8 and TRBJ1-1, the full variable domain is EAGVTQSPTHLIKTRGQQATLRCSPISGHTSVYWYQQALGLGLQFLLWYDEGEERNRGNFPPRFSGRQFPNYSSELNVNALELEDSALYLCASSLLDRNTEAFFGQGTRLTVV.

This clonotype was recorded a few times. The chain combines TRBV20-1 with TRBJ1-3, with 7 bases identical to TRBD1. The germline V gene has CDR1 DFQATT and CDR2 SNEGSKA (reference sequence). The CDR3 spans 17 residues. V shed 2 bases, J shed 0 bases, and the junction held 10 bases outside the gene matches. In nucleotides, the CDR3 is TGCAGTGCTAGATCTTGGGACAGTGATAGCTCTGGAAACACCATATATTTT. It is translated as CSARSWDSDSSGNTIYF.

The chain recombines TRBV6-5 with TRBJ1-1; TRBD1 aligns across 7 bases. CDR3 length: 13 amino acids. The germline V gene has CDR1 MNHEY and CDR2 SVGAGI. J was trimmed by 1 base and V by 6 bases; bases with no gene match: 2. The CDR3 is CASSHRGNTEAFF. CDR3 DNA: TGTGCCAGCAGCCACAGGGGGAACACTGAAGCTTTCTTT.

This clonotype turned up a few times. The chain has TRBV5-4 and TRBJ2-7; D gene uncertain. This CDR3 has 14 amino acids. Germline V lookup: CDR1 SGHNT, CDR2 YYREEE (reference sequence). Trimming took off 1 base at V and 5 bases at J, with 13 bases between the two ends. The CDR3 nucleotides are TGTGCCAGCAGCTTGCCCCCCGGGCTCGACGAGCAGTACTTC. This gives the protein CASSLPPGLDEQYF.

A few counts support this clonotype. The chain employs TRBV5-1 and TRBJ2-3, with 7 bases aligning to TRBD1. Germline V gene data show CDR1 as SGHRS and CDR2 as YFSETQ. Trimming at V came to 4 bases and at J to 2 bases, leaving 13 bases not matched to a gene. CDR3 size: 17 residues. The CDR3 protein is CASSPNRQGLLTDTQYF. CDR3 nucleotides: TGCGCCAGCAGCCCTAACCGACAGGGCCTCCTCACAGATACGCAGTATTTT.

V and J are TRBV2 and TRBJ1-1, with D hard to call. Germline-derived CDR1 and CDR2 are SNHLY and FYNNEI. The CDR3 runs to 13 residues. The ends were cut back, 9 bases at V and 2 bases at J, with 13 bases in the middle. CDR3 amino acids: CARISFLNTEAFF. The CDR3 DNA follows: TGTGCCAGAATCAGTTTTCTAAACACTGAAGCTTTCTTT.

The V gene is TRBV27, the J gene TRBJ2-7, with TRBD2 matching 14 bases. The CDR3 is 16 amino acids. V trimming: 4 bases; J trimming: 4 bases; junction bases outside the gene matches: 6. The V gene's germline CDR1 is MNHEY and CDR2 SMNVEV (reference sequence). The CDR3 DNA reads TGTGCCAGCAGTTCTAGGGGGACTAGCGGGAGATACGAGCAGTACTTC. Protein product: CASSSRGTSGRYEQYF.

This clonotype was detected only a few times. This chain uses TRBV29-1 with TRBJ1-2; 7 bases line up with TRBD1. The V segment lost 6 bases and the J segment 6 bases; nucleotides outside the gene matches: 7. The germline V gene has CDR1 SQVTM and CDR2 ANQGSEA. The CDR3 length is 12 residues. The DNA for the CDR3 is TGCAGCGTCGGAGGGGGCCTTGATGGCTACACCTTC. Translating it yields CSVGGGLDGYTF.

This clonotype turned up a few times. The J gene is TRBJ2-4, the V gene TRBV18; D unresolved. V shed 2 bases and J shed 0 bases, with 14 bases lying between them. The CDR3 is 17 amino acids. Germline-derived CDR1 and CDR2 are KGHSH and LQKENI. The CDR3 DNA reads TGTGCCAGCTCACCAAGTTGGCCCGAACTAGCCAAAAACATTCAGTACTTC. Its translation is CASSPSWPELAKNIQYF.

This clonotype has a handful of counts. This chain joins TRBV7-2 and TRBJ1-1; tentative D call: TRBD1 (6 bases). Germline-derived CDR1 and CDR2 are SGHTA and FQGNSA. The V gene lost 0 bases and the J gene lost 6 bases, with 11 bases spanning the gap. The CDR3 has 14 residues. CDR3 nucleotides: TGTGCCAGCAGCTTAGCGGGGGGCGCATCTGAAGCTTTCTTT. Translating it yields CASSLAGGASEAFF.

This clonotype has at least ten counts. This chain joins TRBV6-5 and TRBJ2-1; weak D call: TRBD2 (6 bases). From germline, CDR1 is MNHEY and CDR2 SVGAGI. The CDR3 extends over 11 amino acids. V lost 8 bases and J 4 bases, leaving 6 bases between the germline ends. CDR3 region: CASGTYNEQFF. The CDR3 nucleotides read TGTGCCAGCGGGACTTACAATGAGCAGTTCTTC.

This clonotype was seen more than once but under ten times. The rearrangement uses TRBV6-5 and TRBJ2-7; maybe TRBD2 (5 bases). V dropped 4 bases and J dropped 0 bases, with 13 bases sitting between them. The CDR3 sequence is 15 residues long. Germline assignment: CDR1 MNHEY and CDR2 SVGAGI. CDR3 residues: CASSSPYGSSYEQYF. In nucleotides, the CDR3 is TGTGCCAGCAGTTCCCCCTATGGGAGCTCCTACGAGCAGTACTTC.

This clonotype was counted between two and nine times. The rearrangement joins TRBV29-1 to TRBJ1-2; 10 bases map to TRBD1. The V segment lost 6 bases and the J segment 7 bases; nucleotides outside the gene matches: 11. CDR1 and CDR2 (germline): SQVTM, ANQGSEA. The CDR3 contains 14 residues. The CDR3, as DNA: TGCAGCGTCACCCGGGACAGGGGCAGGCGTGGCTACACCTTC. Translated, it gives CSVTRDRGRRGYTF.

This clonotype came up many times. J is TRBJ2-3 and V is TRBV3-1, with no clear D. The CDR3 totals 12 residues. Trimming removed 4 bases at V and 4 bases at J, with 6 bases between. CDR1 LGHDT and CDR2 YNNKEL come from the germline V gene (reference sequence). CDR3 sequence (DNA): TGTGCCAGCAGCCCCCGGCCAGATACGCAGTATTTT. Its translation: CASSPRPDTQYF.

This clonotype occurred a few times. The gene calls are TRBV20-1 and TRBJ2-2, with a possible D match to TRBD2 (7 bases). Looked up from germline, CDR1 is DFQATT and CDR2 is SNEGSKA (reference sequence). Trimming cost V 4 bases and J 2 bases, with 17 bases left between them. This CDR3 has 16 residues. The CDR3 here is CSATGVKGLNTGELFF. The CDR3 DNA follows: TGCAGTGCTACAGGGGTTAAGGGACTAAACACCGGGGAGCTGTTTTTT.

CDR3 DNA: TGTGCCAGCAGACTACGGGCCCTAAACTATGGCTACACCTTC. Amino acid sequence: CASRLRALNYGYTF. The chain employs TRBV28 and TRBJ1-2; D not resolved. Looked up from germline, CDR1 is MDHEN and CDR2 is SYDVKM. Deletions cut 6 bases from V and 2 bases from J, with 13 bases between. The CDR3 consists of 14 residues.

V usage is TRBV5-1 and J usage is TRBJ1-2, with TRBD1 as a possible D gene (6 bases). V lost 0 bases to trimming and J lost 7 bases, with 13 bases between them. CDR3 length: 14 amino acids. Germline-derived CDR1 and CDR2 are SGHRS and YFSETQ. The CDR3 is CASSLDRAFGGYTF. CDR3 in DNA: TGCGCCAGCAGCTTGGACAGGGCTTTCGGTGGCTACACCTTC.

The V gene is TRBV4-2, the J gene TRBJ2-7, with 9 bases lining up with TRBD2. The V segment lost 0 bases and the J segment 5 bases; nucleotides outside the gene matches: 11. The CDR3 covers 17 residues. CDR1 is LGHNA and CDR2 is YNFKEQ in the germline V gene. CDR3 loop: CASSQDRAGGPSDEQYF. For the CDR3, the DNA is TGTGCCAGCAGCCAAGATCGGGCGGGAGGGCCTAGCGACGAGCAGTACTTC.

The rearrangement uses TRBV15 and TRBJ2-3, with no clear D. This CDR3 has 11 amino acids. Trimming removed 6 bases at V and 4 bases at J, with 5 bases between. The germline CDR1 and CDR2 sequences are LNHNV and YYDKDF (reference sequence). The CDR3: CATSGADTQYF. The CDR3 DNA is TGTGCCACCAGTGGGGCAGATACGCAGTATTTT.

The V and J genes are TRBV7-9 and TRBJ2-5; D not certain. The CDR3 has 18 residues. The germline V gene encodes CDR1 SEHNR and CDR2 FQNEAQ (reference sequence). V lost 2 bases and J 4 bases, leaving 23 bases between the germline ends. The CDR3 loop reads CASSLSQVHGPLSETQYF. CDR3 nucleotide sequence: TGTGCCAGCAGCTTATCGCAGGTTCACGGCCCCTTGTCAGAGACCCAGTACTTC.